Shown below are 21 T cell receptor beta chains from a single sample sequenced in a study of control samples from healthy donors and cancer patients. TCRdb's copy holds only in-frame clones and misses some; the assay was immunoSEQ multiplex PCR. The sample has fewer than 90,000 clones, roughly 90% seen once. The material sequenced was PBMCs. These receptors all come from a woman in her fifties or sixties with head and neck cancer.

The rearrangement joins TRBV19 to TRBJ2-2; D is possibly TRBD1 (6 bases). V gave up 4 bases and J gave up 4 bases, with 16 bases separating them. Germline V gives CDR1 LNHDA, CDR2 SQIVND (reference sequence). CDR3 size: 16 residues. CDR3 residues: CASSRTQGIGTGELFF. The CDR3 coding sequence is TGTGCCAGTAGTAGAACACAGGGTATCGGCACCGGGGAGCTGTTTTTT.

The chain joins TRBV30 to TRBJ2-1; D is possibly TRBD2 (7 bases). With 1 base removed from V and 6 bases from J, the gap between germline ends came to 16 bases. Germline V CDR1 and CDR2: GTSNPN, SVGIG (reference sequence). The CDR3 totals 15 residues. The CDR3 bases are TGTGCCTGGAGTGGCCGATTAGGGGGGGTCAATGAGCAGTTCTTC. This translates into CAWSGRLGGVNEQFF.

This rearrangement joins TRBV19 to TRBJ1-1, with a possible D match to TRBD1 (6 bases). The CDR3 is 15 amino acids. Trimming took 3 bases from V and 5 from J, leaving 16 bases between them. Germline CDR1 reads LNHDA; CDR2 reads SQIVND (reference sequence). The CDR3 spells CASSIGGGGGTEAFF. DNA of the CDR3: TGTGCCAGTAGTATTGGGGGGGGCGGAGGAACTGAAGCTTTCTTT.

This chain links TRBV28 with TRBJ1-2; 7 bases are a match to TRBD1. Germline V gives CDR1 MDHEN, CDR2 SYDVKM. The CDR3 length is 13 residues. J lost 3 bases, V lost 5 bases, and 3 bases had no gene match. The chain's CDR3 is CASSPTGDYGYTF. The DNA for the CDR3 is TGTGCCAGCAGTCCCACAGGGGACTATGGCTACACCTTC.

The chain uses TRBV30 and TRBJ1-1; no clear D. CDR1 GTSNPN and CDR2 SVGIG come from the germline V gene (reference sequence). Trimming left V 2 bases short and J 1 base short, with 11 bases between. The CDR3 covers 14 residues. The CDR3 protein is CAWSPGLPNTEAFF. The DNA for the CDR3 is TGTGCCTGGAGTCCTGGACTGCCGAACACTGAAGCTTTCTTT. Full variable domain (outside the CDR3, taken from reference TRBV30 and TRBJ1-1): SQTIHQWPATLVQPVGSPLSLECTVEGTSNPNLYWYRQAAGRGLQLLFYSVGIGQISSEVPQNLSASRPQDRQFILSSKKLLLSDSGFYLCAWSPGLPNTEAFFGQGTRLTVV.

This clone was counted a single time. The rearrangement joins TRBV12-3 or TRBV12-4 to TRBJ2-5, with D possibly TRBD1 on 5 matching bases. This CDR3 region has 13 residues. V was shortened by 2 bases and J by 5 bases, with 9 bases between the two germline ends. CDR3: CASSLLRAETQYF. DNA for the CDR3: TGTGCCAGCAGTTTACTCAGGGCGGAGACCCAGTACTTC.

The rearrangement joins TRBV6-5 to TRBJ1-5, with TRBD1 matching over 7 bases. This CDR3 is 13 amino acids long. The germline V gene has CDR1 MNHEY and CDR2 SVGAGI. Trimming cost V 6 bases and J 5 bases; bases outside gene matches: 4. The CDR3 coding sequence is TGTGCCAGCAGACCCGACAGGGATCAGCCCCAGCATTTT. It is translated as CASRPDRDQPQHF.

CDR3 nucleotide sequence: TGCGCCAGCAGCTTGGGCCCGGCTGGGGAGCTGTTTTTT. Protein: CASSLGPAGELFF. The chain links TRBV5-1 to TRBJ2-2; D not certain. The CDR3 covers 13 residues. The germline V and J ends were trimmed by 0 bases and 8 bases, with 8 bases remaining between them. The germline V gene has CDR1 SGHRS and CDR2 YFSETQ.

V gene TRBV6-1 combines with J gene TRBJ1-2; D might be TRBD1 (6 bases). This CDR3 is built from 17 residues. V lost 2 bases to trimming and J lost 7 bases, with 23 bases between them. Germline V gene sequence: CDR1 MNHNS, CDR2 SASEGT. CDR3 protein: CASSEQPSGGAGSGYTF. The CDR3 DNA reads as TGTGCCAGCAGTGAACAGCCCTCCGGGGGCGCGGGTAGTGGCTACACCTTC.

This clone has just one count. V gene TRBV4-1 combines with J gene TRBJ1-2; D possibly corresponds to TRBD1 (5 bases). The CDR3 totals 15 residues. CDR1 MGHRA and CDR2 YSYEKL come from the germline V gene. V lost 4 bases, J lost 8 bases, and 20 bases lay in between. CDR3 DNA sequence: TGCGCCAGCAGCCCAACGGAGGCCAGGGTGAAAGGCTACACCTTC. It codes for CASSPTEARVKGYTF.

This sequence joins TRBV25-1 and TRBJ2-7; TRBD2 might be the D (6 bases). Trimming removed 2 bases from V and 12 bases from J, with 11 bases in between. Per the germline V gene, CDR1 is MGHDK and CDR2 is SYGVNS. The CDR3 loop spans 11 amino acids. The CDR3 DNA reads as TGTGCCAGCAGTGAACCTGCGGGGCTGTACTTC. Amino acids: CASSEPAGLYF.

In DNA form, the CDR3 reads TGTGCCAGTAGTTTTGGACGGATTAGCAATCAGCCCCAGCATTTT. The encoded protein is CASSFGRISNQPQHF. The chain joins TRBV19 to TRBJ1-5; unclear D gene. The CDR3 consists of 15 residues. Germline V gene lookup returns CDR1 LNHDA and CDR2 SQIVND (reference sequence). With 5 bases removed from V and 0 bases from J, the gap between germline ends came to 11 bases.

CDR3 in amino acids: CAWSVSTTGRNSPLHF. In DNA form, the CDR3 reads TGTGCCTGGAGCGTGTCCACGACAGGGAGAAATTCACCCCTCCACTTT. The J gene is TRBJ1-6, the V gene TRBV30; 7 bases align to TRBD1. V gave up 3 bases and J gave up 7 bases; unmatched junction bases: 12. Germline assignment: CDR1 GTSNPN and CDR2 SVGIG (reference sequence). This CDR3 has 16 amino acids.

The chain combines TRBV27 with TRBJ1-2; D gene unclear. Trimming cost V 2 bases and J 8 bases, with 12 bases left between them. CDR1 and CDR2 (germline): MNHEY, SMNVEV (reference sequence). This CDR3 comprises 13 residues. CDR3 sequence reads: CASSLAEGGGYTF. The CDR3 DNA follows: TGTGCCAGCAGTTTAGCTGAGGGCGGGGGCTACACCTTC.

The V and J genes are TRBV28 and TRBJ1-6; 12 nucleotides align to TRBD1. Germline V gene lookup returns CDR1 MDHEN and CDR2 SYDVKM. J lost 1 base, V lost 6 bases, and 7 bases had no gene match. This CDR3 contains 18 residues. Written as DNA, the CDR3 is TGTGCCAGCAGAGCCGGGACAGGGGGCTTGTCCTATAATTCACCCCTCCACTTT. Translation: CASRAGTGGLSYNSPLHF. Full variable domain (remainder filled in from reference TRBV28 and TRBJ1-6): DVKVTQSSRYLVKRTGEKVFLECVQDMDHENMFWYRQDPGLGLRLIYFSYDVKMKEKGDIPEGYSVSREKKERFSLILESASTNQTSMYLCASRAGTGGLSYNSPLHFGNGTRLTVT.

This clone was counted between two and nine times. The chain links TRBV4-1 to TRBJ1-1; no clear D gene. This CDR3 is built from 16 residues. V lost 0 bases, J lost 5 bases, and 16 bases lay in between. Germline loops: CDR1 MGHRA, CDR2 YSYEKL. The CDR3 loop is CASSQDPFRMETEAFF. Written as DNA, the CDR3 is TGCGCCAGCAGCCAAGATCCTTTTCGAATGGAGACTGAAGCTTTCTTT.

This clone is a singleton in its sample. The chain recombines TRBV2 with TRBJ2-3; 9 nucleotides align to TRBD2. The V segment lost 4 bases and the J segment 5 bases; nucleotides outside the gene matches: 7. In germline, CDR1 is SNHLY, CDR2 FYNNEI. The CDR3 consists of 15 residues. Here the CDR3 reads CASSGASGNKDTQYF. The DNA of the CDR3 is TGTGCCAGCAGTGGGGCTAGCGGGAATAAAGATACGCAGTATTTT. The whole variable domain, remainder taken from reference TRBV2 and TRBJ2-3, is EPEVTQTPSHQVTQMGQEVILRCVPISNHLYFYWYRQILGQKVEFLVSFYNNEISEKSEIFDDQFSVERPDGSNFTLKIRSTKLEDSAMYFCASSGASGNKDTQYFGPGTRLTVL.

The J gene is TRBJ2-3, the V gene TRBV6-5; 7 bases line up with TRBD1. Germline CDR1 is MNHEY and CDR2 is SVGAGI. V trimming: 7 bases; J trimming: 2 bases; junction bases outside the gene matches: 6. The CDR3 length is 14 residues. This chain's CDR3 is CASIRDRPTDTQYF. The CDR3 DNA reads TGTGCCAGCATTCGGGACAGACCCACAGATACGCAGTATTTT.

This chain joins TRBV9 and TRBJ2-7; TRBD2 aligns across 11 bases. From germline, CDR1 is SGDLS and CDR2 YYNGEE. The junction had 6 bases not matched to a gene; V was cut back by 0 bases and J by 4 bases. The CDR3 length is 16 residues. CDR3 residues: CASSVGRLAGIYEQYF. Here the CDR3 DNA reads TGTGCCAGCAGCGTAGGGCGACTAGCGGGAATATACGAGCAGTACTTC. Together with reference TRBV9 and TRBJ2-7, the CDR3 gives the full variable domain: DSGVTQTPKHLITATGQRVTLRCSPRSGDLSVYWYQQSLDQGLQFLIQYYNGEERAKGNILERFSAQQFPDLHSELNLSSLELGDSALYFCASSVGRLAGIYEQYFGPGTRLTVT.

The chain links TRBV7-9 to TRBJ1-1; 7 nucleotides align to TRBD1. With 2 bases clipped from V and 3 bases from J, the junction kept 6 bases outside the gene matches. CDR3 length equals 15 residues. Germline V gives CDR1 SEHNR, CDR2 FQNEAQ (reference sequence). DNA of the CDR3: TGTGCCAGCAGCTTAATACAGGGACAGTACACTGAAGCTTTCTTT. This codes for CASSLIQGQYTEAFF.

The chain recombines TRBV3-1 (or the pseudogene TRBV3-2) with TRBJ2-3; 9 nucleotides match TRBD2. V shed 3 bases and J 2 bases; nucleotides not matched to a gene: 6. The CDR3 is made up of 16 amino acids. The V gene's germline CDR1 is LGHDT and CDR2 YNNKEL (reference sequence). The DNA for the CDR3 is TGTGCCAGCAGCCATTGGCTAGCGGGGTCCACAGATACGCAGTATTTT. Encoded protein: CASSHWLAGSTDTQYF.